These 15 T cell receptor beta chains came from one sample sequenced in a study of blood T cell repertoires in COVID-19. Data came from immunoSEQ multiplex PCR; TCRdb stores just in-frame clones and leaves some out. The table lists over 75,000 clones, around four fifths of them singletons. The source material was peripheral blood. The receptor set was obtained from a man in his sixties or seventies with acute or convalescent COVID-19.

The rearrangement links TRBV7-8 to TRBJ1-2; 8 positions match TRBD1. The ends lost 6 bases at V and 7 bases at J; junction bases unmatched: 1. CDR1 and CDR2 from the germline V gene are SGHVS and FQNEAQ. This CDR3 spans 11 amino acids. CDR3 coding DNA: TGTGCCAGCAGGACAGGGGTTGGCTACACCTTC. This gives the protein CASRTGVGYTF.

The chain has TRBV6-6 and TRBJ1-5; 10 bases line up with TRBD1. This CDR3 has 15 residues. The germline gives CDR1 MNHNY, CDR2 SVGAGI (reference sequence). V lost 6 bases, J lost 6 bases, and 8 bases stayed unmatched. CDR3 bases: TGTGCCAGCAGATTGGACAGGGGGGTCGGTCAGCCCCAGCATTTT. Protein product: CASRLDRGVGQPQHF.

The chain recombines TRBV6-5 with TRBJ2-7; 11 nucleotides agree with TRBD2. With V trimmed by 6 bases and J by 6 bases, 7 bases remained unmatched. The CDR3 totals 14 residues. The germline gives CDR1 MNHEY, CDR2 SVGAGI. CDR3 region: CASSTSGSGFEQYF. The CDR3 bases are TGTGCCAGCAGCACTAGCGGGAGTGGGTTCGAGCAGTACTTC.

This chain connects TRBV4-1 to TRBJ1-1; 9 nucleotides align to TRBD1. This CDR3 contains 15 residues. The ends lost 4 bases at V and 5 bases at J; junction bases unmatched: 8. From germline, CDR1 is MGHRA and CDR2 YSYEKL. CDR3 DNA: TGCGCCAGCAGCCCCCCCGGGACAGGGCGGACTGAAGCTTTCTTT. Its translation is CASSPPGTGRTEAFF.

About this clone: Additional DNA sequences in this sample encode the identical CDR3. The chain joins TRBV15 to TRBJ1-1; maybe TRBD1 (5 bases). Germline V gene data show CDR1 as LNHNV and CDR2 as YYDKDF (reference sequence). The CDR3 spans 13 residues. V was clipped by 3 bases and J by 11 bases, with 16 bases between them. The CDR3 region is CATSRDRQFDAFF. For the CDR3, the DNA is TGTGCCACCAGCAGGGATCGACAGTTCGATGCTTTCTTT.

For the CDR3, the DNA is TGTGCCTGGAGTAATCCCGGGGGGACCGGGGAGCTGTTTTTT. Translated: CAWSNPGGTGELFF. The chain couples TRBV30 to TRBJ2-2; 7 nucleotides align to TRBD2. CDR1 and CDR2 from the germline V gene are GTSNPN and SVGIG (reference sequence). The CDR3 contains 14 residues. Germline trimming cut 2 bases from V and 5 bases from J; bases unmatched to any gene: 5.

V and J are TRBV7-2 and TRBJ2-6; D call uncertain. Germline V lookup: CDR1 SGHTA, CDR2 FQGNSA. Trimming removed 1 base from V and 0 bases from J, with 16 bases in between. The CDR3 covers 19 residues. Written as DNA, the CDR3 is TGTGCCAGCAGCTTAGGACTCAGAACTGCCCCCTCTGGGGCCAACGTCCTGACTTTC. Residues: CASSLGLRTAPSGANVLTF.

This sequence joins TRBV7-9 and TRBJ1-1; D ambiguous. Germline CDR1 and CDR2: SEHNR and FQNEAQ (reference sequence). V was pared by 1 base and J by 8 bases, with 11 bases between. The length of the CDR3 is 13 residues. The CDR3 bases are TGTGCCAGCAGCTTAGTTTTGGCAACCGAAGCTTTCTTT. Protein product: CASSLVLATEAFF.

This clone was found a few times. The V call is TRBV30, the J call TRBJ2-1; 10 bases line up with TRBD2. Germline V lookup: CDR1 GTSNPN, CDR2 SVGIG (reference sequence). The CDR3 covers 15 residues. The V segment lost 2 bases and the J segment 9 bases; nucleotides outside the gene matches: 10. The CDR3 nucleotides are TGTGCCTGGAGTTGGGGACTAGCGAGGGGCAGTGAGCAGTTCTTC. It yields the protein CAWSWGLARGSEQFF.

This chain joins TRBV3-1 (or the pseudogene TRBV3-2) and TRBJ2-5; TRBD2 agrees at 14 bases. From germline, CDR1 is LGHDT and CDR2 YNNKEL (reference sequence). The CDR3 has 16 residues. The J segment lost 7 bases and the V segment lost 4 bases, leaving 8 bases of the junction unmatched. CDR3 sequence: CASSPETSGGEATQYF. CDR3 coding DNA: TGTGCCAGCAGCCCCGAGACTAGCGGGGGGGAAGCGACCCAGTACTTC.

The DNA for the CDR3 is TGTGCCAGCAGCTTGGCCCCCATCACAGGGGTCATAAACTCTGGGGCCAACGTCCTGACTTTC. This gives the protein CASSLAPITGVINSGANVLTF. The rearrangement uses TRBV7-6 and TRBJ2-6, with TRBD1 matching over 7 bases. Germline lookup yields CDR1 SGHVS and CDR2 FNYEAQ. The CDR3 loop spans 21 amino acids. J gave up 0 bases and V 3 bases, and 17 bases lay outside the gene matches.

This clone has only one observation. The chain combines TRBV18 with TRBJ2-1, with a possible D match to TRBD1 (5 bases). Trimming shortened V by 3 bases and J by 6 bases, and 9 bases separated the two germline ends. Germline V CDR1 and CDR2: KGHSH, LQKENI. This CDR3 is 13 amino acids long. The CDR3 sequence: CASSPPDINEQFF. The CDR3 coding sequence is TGTGCCAGCTCACCCCCGGACATCAATGAGCAGTTCTTC.

This chain joins TRBV9 and TRBJ2-5; D is possibly TRBD1 (5 bases). V was cut by 0 bases and J by 4 bases, with 13 bases left in between. Germline V CDR1 and CDR2: SGDLS, YYNGEE. CDR3 length: 15 residues. The CDR3, as DNA: TGTGCCAGCAGCGTAGGGGCCAGGGAAGGAGAGACCCAGTACTTC. The encoded protein is CASSVGAREGETQYF.

This chain connects TRBV7-2 to TRBJ2-3, with D possibly TRBD1 on 5 matching bases. Germline V gives CDR1 SGHTA, CDR2 FQGNSA. This CDR3 is built from 16 residues. The V end was cut by 6 bases, the J end by 3 bases, with 19 bases between. CDR3 region: CASRIQGRSGTDTQYF. CDR3 sequence (DNA): TGTGCCAGCAGAATTCAAGGGCGGTCAGGGACAGATACGCAGTATTTT.

This clone has a handful of counts. J is TRBJ1-6 and V is TRBV9; a possible D gene is TRBD1 (6 bases). Germline V gene data show CDR1 as SGDLS and CDR2 as YYNGEE. V shed 3 bases and J shed 7 bases, with 11 bases lying between them. CDR3 size: 14 residues. The CDR3 DNA is TGTGCCAGCAGCGCCCGACAGGAAAATTCACCCCTCCACTTT. Amino acids: CASSARQENSPLHF.